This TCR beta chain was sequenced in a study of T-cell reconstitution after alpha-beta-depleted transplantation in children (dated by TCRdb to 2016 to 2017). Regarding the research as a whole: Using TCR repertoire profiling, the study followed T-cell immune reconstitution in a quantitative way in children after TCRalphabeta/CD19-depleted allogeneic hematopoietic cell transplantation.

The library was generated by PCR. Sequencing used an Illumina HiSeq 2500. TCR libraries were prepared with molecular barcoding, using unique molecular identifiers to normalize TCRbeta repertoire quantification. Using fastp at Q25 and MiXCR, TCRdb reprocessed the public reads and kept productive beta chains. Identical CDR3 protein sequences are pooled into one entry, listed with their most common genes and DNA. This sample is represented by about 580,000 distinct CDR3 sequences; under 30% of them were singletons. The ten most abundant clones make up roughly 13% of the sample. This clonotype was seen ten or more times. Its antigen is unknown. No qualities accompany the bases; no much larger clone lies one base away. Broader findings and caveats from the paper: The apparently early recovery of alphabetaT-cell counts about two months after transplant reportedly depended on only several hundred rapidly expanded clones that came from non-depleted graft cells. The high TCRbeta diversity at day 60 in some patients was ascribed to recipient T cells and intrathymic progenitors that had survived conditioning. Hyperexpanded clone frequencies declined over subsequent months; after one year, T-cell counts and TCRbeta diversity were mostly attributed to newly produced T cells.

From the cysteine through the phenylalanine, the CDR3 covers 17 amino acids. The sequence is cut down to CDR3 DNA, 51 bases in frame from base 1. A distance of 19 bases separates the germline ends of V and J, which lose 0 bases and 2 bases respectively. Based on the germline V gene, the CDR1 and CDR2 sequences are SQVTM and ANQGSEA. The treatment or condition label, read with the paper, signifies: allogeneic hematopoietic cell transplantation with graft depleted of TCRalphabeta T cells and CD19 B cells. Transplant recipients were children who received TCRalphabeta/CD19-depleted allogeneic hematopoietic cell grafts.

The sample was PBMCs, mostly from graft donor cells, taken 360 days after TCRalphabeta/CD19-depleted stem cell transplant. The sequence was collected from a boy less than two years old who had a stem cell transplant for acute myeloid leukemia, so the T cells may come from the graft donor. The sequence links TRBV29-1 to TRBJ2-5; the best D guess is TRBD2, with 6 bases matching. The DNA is TGCAGCGTTGAAGACCCCGGGTGGGGCAGCGGGCAAGAGACCCAGTACTTC. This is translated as CSVEDPGWGSGQETQYF.